The source of this T cell receptor beta chain is a study of vaccination effects on CD4 cells after COVID-19. Overall study findings and caveats: Whether induced by infection or by vaccine, clones showed marked clonal contraction late after vaccination.

Before any sequencing was done, the ViraFEST assay used viral peptide pools to expand antigen-specific CD4+ T cells. Culture lasted about ten days before CD4+ T cell isolation. Half the medium was replaced with IL-2 medium on days 3 and 7. The protocol was immunoSEQ multiplex PCR, while the TCRdb copy is restricted to in-frame clones and leaves out a portion. The table includes 50,000 to 65,000 clones, around 86% detected once. A word on this clone: Its antigen remains unidentified.

This CDR3 is 16 amino acids long. V shed 3 bases and J shed 2 bases, with 16 bases lying between them. The germline V gene encodes CDR1 SGHTA and CDR2 FQGNSA. The J gene is TRBJ1-2, the V gene TRBV7-2, with D possibly being TRBD1 (5 bases). The receptor was isolated from a human donor who received a COVID-19 vaccine. The material was CD4+ T cells from PBMCs cultured with HCoV-229E spike peptides, obtained before COVID-19 vaccination. The CDR3 reads CASSFWPGTENYGYTF. The CDR3 DNA reads TGTGCCAGCAGCTTCTGGCCCGGGACGGAGAACTATGGCTACACCTTC. Full variable domain (missing parts from reference TRBV7-2 and TRBJ1-2): GAGVSQSPSNKVTEKGKDVELRCDPISGHTALYWYRQSLGQGLEFLIYFQGNSAPDKSGLPSDRFSAERTGGSVSTLTIQRTQQEDSAVYLCASSFWPGTENYGYTFGSGTRLTVV.